The 22 T cell receptor beta chains below come from one sample, sequenced in a study of blood T cell repertoires in COVID-19. The method was immunoSEQ multiplex PCR; TCRdb's version includes in-frame clones alone and lacks a portion of them. The repertoire has tens of thousands of clones, about 80% of them found once; the top ten carry approximately 21%. Sequencing input: peripheral blood. All receptors come from a man older than 75 with active or convalescent COVID-19.

The chain links TRBV9 to TRBJ2-3; D might be TRBD2 (7 bases). The CDR3 is 15 residues long. Looked up from germline, CDR1 is SGDLS and CDR2 is YYNGEE. V was shortened by 3 bases and J by 3 bases, with 14 bases between the two germline ends. The CDR3: CASSAAGTQTDTQYF. The CDR3 DNA follows: TGTGCCAGCAGCGCAGCGGGGACACAAACAGATACGCAGTATTTT.

The rearrangement links TRBV6-5 to TRBJ2-1; TRBD2 is a possible D gene (6 bases). The CDR3 totals 13 residues. Germline CDR1 and CDR2: MNHEY and SVGAGI. The ends were cut back, 7 bases at V and 0 bases at J, with 7 bases in the middle. CDR3 nucleotide sequence: TGTGCCAGCACCGGGAGCTCCTACAATGAGCAGTTCTTC. Translation: CASTGSSYNEQFF.

The chain has TRBV28 and TRBJ1-4; D call uncertain. The CDR3 length is 16 residues. Germline values: CDR1 MDHEN, CDR2 SYDVKM. V gave up 2 bases and J gave up 0 bases, with 10 bases separating them. This CDR3 is CASSLGGRTTNEKLFF. CDR3 DNA sequence: TGTGCCAGCAGTTTAGGCGGGAGAACAACTAATGAAAAACTGTTTTTT.

This sequence joins TRBV5-4 and TRBJ2-7; D perhaps matches TRBD1 (5 bases). The CDR3 is 13 amino acids. Trimming took 0 bases from V and 7 from J, leaving 11 bases between them. Germline values: CDR1 SGHNT, CDR2 YYREEE (reference sequence). The CDR3 here is CASSLDRFGEQYF. CDR3 bases: TGTGCCAGCAGCTTGGACAGGTTTGGTGAGCAGTACTTC.

The V and J genes are TRBV10-1 and TRBJ2-7; weak D call: TRBD1 (6 bases). The CDR3 loop spans 14 amino acids. The V end lost 0 bases, the J end lost 6 bases, and 12 bases lay between the germline ends. The germline V gene has CDR1 WNHNN and CDR2 SYGVQD (reference sequence). CDR3 residues: CASSESSGAAEQYF. Here the CDR3 DNA reads TGCGCCAGCAGTGAGTCTTCAGGGGCCGCCGAGCAGTACTTC.

In this sample, this clone turned up a few times. J is TRBJ2-3 and V is TRBV4-1; TRBD1 aligns across 7 bases. This CDR3 is built from 14 residues. V lost 5 bases to trimming and J lost 4 bases; unmatched junction nucleotides: 6. The germline V gene encodes CDR1 MGHRA and CDR2 YSYEKL. CDR3 DNA sequence: TGCGCCAGCAGCTCGACAGGGTTGGCAGATACGCAGTATTTT. It encodes CASSSTGLADTQYF.

This chain joins TRBV6-5 and TRBJ2-7; perhaps TRBD2 as D (5 bases). Between the trimmed V and J ends, which lost 6 bases and 1 base, there was a span of 16 bases. CDR1 is MNHEY, CDR2 SVGAGI, per germline. The CDR3 has 15 amino acids. The CDR3 loop reads CASRRTEGLSYEQYF. The CDR3, as DNA: TGTGCCAGCAGAAGGACTGAAGGACTTTCCTACGAGCAGTACTTC.

The rearrangement links TRBV27 to TRBJ1-2; D gene ambiguous. The V end lost 5 bases, the J end lost 7 bases, and 14 bases lay between the germline ends. Germline lookup yields CDR1 MNHEY and CDR2 SMNVEV (reference sequence). The CDR3 consists of 13 residues. The CDR3 spells CASSQTRVSGYTF. In nucleotides, the CDR3 is TGTGCCAGCAGTCAGACGAGGGTTTCTGGCTACACCTTC.

The V call is TRBV6-5, the J call TRBJ2-3, with 7 positions matching TRBD1. V dropped 0 bases and J dropped 5; count of bases not matched to a gene: 5. Germline lookup yields CDR1 MNHEY and CDR2 SVGAGI. This CDR3 contains 15 residues. The CDR3 region is CASSYSLQGIDTQYF. Here the CDR3 DNA reads TGTGCCAGCAGTTACTCATTACAGGGGATAGATACGCAGTATTTT.

CDR3 sequence reads: CASSGNPGTVSFEAFF. The CDR3, as DNA: TGTGCCAGCAGCGGGAATCCCGGGACAGTTTCGTTTGAAGCTTTCTTT. The rearrangement links TRBV5-6 to TRBJ1-1; 7 nucleotides line up with TRBD1. Germline loops: CDR1 SGHDT, CDR2 YYEEEE. V trimming: 4 bases; J trimming: 7 bases; junction bases outside the gene matches: 16. CDR3 size: 16 residues.

This CDR3 reads CASSSDSYRNQPQHF. As DNA, the CDR3 is TGTGCCAGCAGCTCGGACAGCTACCGCAATCAGCCCCAGCATTTT. This chain connects TRBV5-6 to TRBJ1-5; TRBD1 might be the D (6 bases). Trimming took off 3 bases at V and 2 bases at J, with 12 bases between the two ends. The CDR3 consists of 15 residues. Germline V lookup: CDR1 SGHDT, CDR2 YYEEEE.

This chain joins TRBV28 and TRBJ1-2; possible D gene TRBD1, 5 bases. V lost 8 bases and J 4 bases, leaving 11 bases between the germline ends. There are 12 residues in the CDR3. CDR1 is MDHEN, CDR2 SYDVKM, per germline. CDR3 coding DNA: TGTGCCAGCGAATCCCAGGGCTATGGCTACACCTTC. It is translated as CASESQGYGYTF.

The V call is TRBV3-1 (or the pseudogene TRBV3-2), the J call TRBJ2-5, with D tentatively TRBD2 (5 bases). Trimming removed 0 bases from V and 0 bases from J, with 11 bases in between. The CDR3 consists of 16 residues. CDR1 is LGHDT and CDR2 is YNNKEL in the germline V gene (reference sequence). The CDR3 DNA reads TGTGCCAGCAGCCAAGATGGTCGGGGAAACCAAGAGACCCAGTACTTC. Its translation: CASSQDGRGNQETQYF.

A note on this clone: A junction boundary mismatches the germline segment, possibly from a read error. The genes are TRBV7-7 and TRBJ2-5; 9 positions match TRBD1. In germline, CDR1 is SSHAT, CDR2 FNYEAQ (reference sequence). The CDR3 is 16 amino acids. CDR3 amino acids: CASRRPSGTGWETQYF. CDR3 DNA sequence: TGTGCTAGCAGGCGCCCCTCCGGGACAGGGTGGGAGACCCAGTACTTC.

The V call is TRBV5-8, the J call TRBJ1-1; a possible D gene is TRBD1 (6 bases). The CDR3 is 15 residues long. V lost 3 bases and J 10 bases, leaving 22 bases between the germline ends. Germline CDR1 reads SGHTS; CDR2 reads YDEGEE. CDR3 bases: TGTGCCAGCAGCTATCGTAGGGGGTCCCCCCCGAGAGCTTTCTTT. It yields the protein CASSYRRGSPPRAFF.

This chain joins TRBV6-6 and TRBJ2-3, with D uncertain. Germline V CDR1 and CDR2: MNHNY, SVGAGI (reference sequence). V lost 5 bases and J 6 bases, leaving 9 bases between the germline ends. The CDR3 is made up of 12 amino acids. CDR3 DNA: TGTGCCAGCAGTCCCCCCCGGGATACGCAGTATTTT. Translation: CASSPPRDTQYF.

This clone was picked up a small number of times. The V call is TRBV7-3, the J call TRBJ1-2; 8 nucleotides agree with TRBD1. Per the germline V gene, CDR1 is SGHTA and CDR2 is FQGTGA. V gave up 5 bases and J gave up 4 bases; unmatched junction bases: 3. The CDR3 has 13 residues. In DNA form, the CDR3 reads TGTGCCAGCAGCCCTGGACAGGGCTATGGCTACACCTTC. It codes for CASSPGQGYGYTF.

This chain joins TRBV28 and TRBJ2-1; TRBD2 is a possible D gene (6 bases). The CDR3 loop spans 14 amino acids. Trimming removed 6 bases at V and 7 bases at J, with 16 bases between. Per the germline V gene, CDR1 is MDHEN and CDR2 is SYDVKM. CDR3: CASSRGALVNEQFF. CDR3 DNA: TGTGCCAGCAGCCGCGGGGCCTTAGTAAATGAGCAGTTCTTC.

The CDR3 here is CASSQTGTGLEKLFF. In DNA, the CDR3 is TGTGCCAGTAGTCAAACCGGGACAGGGCTTGAAAAACTGTTTTTT. The V gene is TRBV19, the J gene TRBJ1-4, with 9 positions matching TRBD1. This CDR3 comprises 15 residues. CDR1 LNHDA and CDR2 SQIVND come from the germline V gene (reference sequence). V shed 5 bases and J 7 bases; nucleotides not matched to a gene: 8.

V gene TRBV18 combines with J gene TRBJ2-7, with 8 positions matching TRBD1. In germline, CDR1 is KGHSH, CDR2 LQKENI. V lost 6 bases and J lost 0; bases outside the gene matches: 7. This CDR3 is built from 15 residues. The CDR3 nucleotides are TGTGCCAGCTCCCCCAGACAGGGGCTCTCCTACGAGCAGTACTTC. Protein product: CASSPRQGLSYEQYF.

The chain employs TRBV9 and TRBJ2-5, with TRBD1 matching over 9 bases. The CDR3 is made up of 17 amino acids. V shed 5 bases and J 2 bases; nucleotides not matched to a gene: 13. Germline CDR1 is SGDLS and CDR2 is YYNGEE. As DNA, the CDR3 is TGTGCCAGCAGTCCACACCCCACGGGACAGGGTCAAGAGACCCAGTACTTC. Amino acids: CASSPHPTGQGQETQYF.

The V and J genes are TRBV27 and TRBJ2-1; 12 positions agree with TRBD2. V shed 4 bases and J 7 bases; nucleotides not matched to a gene: 11. Germline V gene lookup returns CDR1 MNHEY and CDR2 SMNVEV (reference sequence). The CDR3 length is 17 residues. CDR3 sequence reads: CASSSGLAGYRDNEQFF. CDR3 in DNA: TGTGCCAGCAGTTCGGGACTAGCGGGCTATCGTGATAATGAGCAGTTCTTC.